These 17 T cell receptor beta chains share one sample of origin, sequenced in a study of technical replicates of blood from a handful of donors. Data came from immunoSEQ multiplex PCR; TCRdb stores just in-frame clones and leaves some out. The sample consists of 65,000 to 90,000 clones, about 91% of them appearing once. What was sequenced was T cells isolated from PBMCs. Source of these receptors: a human donor in good health.

V and J are TRBV28 and TRBJ1-2; the match to TRBD1 covers 10 bases. The germline gives CDR1 MDHEN, CDR2 SYDVKM. J gave up 0 bases and V 5 bases, and 3 bases lay outside the gene matches. There are 15 residues in the CDR3. The CDR3 DNA follows: TGTGCCAGCAGTCTGGACAGGGGGACTAACTATGGCTACACCTTC. Translation: CASSLDRGTNYGYTF.

The gene calls are TRBV19 and TRBJ2-5; D gene uncertain. Germline-derived CDR1 and CDR2 are LNHDA and SQIVND (reference sequence). V lost 5 bases, J lost 7 bases, and 26 bases lay in between. The CDR3 totals 17 residues. CDR3 nucleotides: TGTGCCAGTAGTTCCCTTGGATTAGCAGCCCCCAATGGGACCCAGTACTTC. It encodes CASSSLGLAAPNGTQYF.

The chain uses TRBV7-6 and TRBJ2-7; 10 nucleotides line up with TRBD1. Germline values: CDR1 SGHVS, CDR2 FNYEAQ. There are 15 residues in the CDR3. The V segment lost 1 base and the J segment 2 bases; nucleotides outside the gene matches: 2. The CDR3 region is CASSLVGQGTYEQYF. For the CDR3, the DNA is TGTGCCAGCAGCTTAGTGGGACAGGGGACCTACGAGCAGTACTTC.

V gene TRBV5-4 combines with J gene TRBJ2-1; 8 bases map to TRBD1. Germline CDR1 is SGHNT and CDR2 is YYREEE (reference sequence). This CDR3 contains 18 residues. V dropped 0 bases and J dropped 1; count of bases not matched to a gene: 9. CDR3 DNA: TGTGCCAGCAGCTTGGGACAGGGGCATGGGATATCCTACAATGAGCAGTTCTTC. This gives the protein CASSLGQGHGISYNEQFF. The whole variable domain, remainder taken from reference TRBV5-4 and TRBJ2-1, is ETGVTQSPTHLIKTRGQQVTLRCSSQSGHNTVSWYQQALGQGPQFIFQYYREEENGRGNFPPRFSGLQFPNYSSELNVNALELDDSALYLCASSLGQGHGISYNEQFFGPGTRLTVL.

This clone has just one count. V gene TRBV27 combines with J gene TRBJ2-7; a possible D gene is TRBD2 (5 bases). The V end lost 2 bases, the J end lost 2 bases, and 13 bases lay between the germline ends. This CDR3 is built from 15 residues. Germline CDR1 is MNHEY and CDR2 is SMNVEV (reference sequence). The CDR3 region has the DNA TGTGCCAGCAGTTTAAAATCGGGAATTACCTACGAGCAGTACTTC. Translation gives CASSLKSGITYEQYF.

The chain employs TRBV27 and TRBJ2-7; D not certain. V dropped 8 bases and J dropped 2 bases, with 10 bases sitting between them. CDR3 size: 12 residues. CDR1 and CDR2 (germline): MNHEY, SMNVEV (reference sequence). CDR3 DNA sequence: TGTGCCAGCGGGCGACCCCCCTACGAGCAGTACTTC. It is translated as CASGRPPYEQYF.

The V gene is TRBV28, the J gene TRBJ2-7; no reliable D call. CDR1 and CDR2 from the germline V gene are MDHEN and SYDVKM. V gave up 6 bases and J gave up 3 bases, with 12 bases separating them. The CDR3 is made up of 13 amino acids. The CDR3 here is CASSSPGFYEQYF. The CDR3 nucleotides are TGTGCCAGCAGCTCCCCAGGCTTCTACGAGCAGTACTTC.

This chain uses TRBV2 with TRBJ1-2; no firm D call. Trimming stripped 6 bases from V and 0 bases from J, with 5 bases between. This CDR3 spans 12 amino acids. CDR1 and CDR2 (germline): SNHLY, FYNNEI. CDR3: CASRAANYGYTF. The CDR3 nucleotides are TGTGCCAGCAGGGCAGCTAACTATGGCTACACCTTC.

With regard to this clone: One end of the junction fails to match germline, which may point to a read error. J is TRBJ1-2 and V is TRBV10-3; TRBD1 aligns across 7 bases. This CDR3 region has 12 residues. Germline CDR1 reads ENHRY; CDR2 reads SYGVKD. CDR3 in DNA: TGTGCCATCAGTGAAGCAGGGGGGATGGCTCGCTTC. Amino acid sequence: CAISEAGGMARF.

A single count supports this clone. The genes are TRBV5-1 and TRBJ1-1; TRBD1 matches 8 bases. CDR3 size: 14 residues. CDR1 SGHRS and CDR2 YFSETQ come from the germline V gene. The junction had 7 bases not matched to a gene; V was cut back by 0 bases and J by 9 bases. Here the CDR3 DNA reads TGCGCCAGCAGCTTGGGGGACAGGTTCTCCCAAGCTTTCTTT. Translation gives CASSLGDRFSQAFF.

The rearrangement links TRBV6-1 to TRBJ1-2; D is ambiguous. Trimming removed 3 bases from V and 2 bases from J, with 7 bases in between. Germline-derived CDR1 and CDR2 are MNHNS and SASEGT. CDR3 size: 13 residues. The CDR3 nucleotides are TGTGCCAGCAGTGAGGCCCAAAACTATGGCTACACCTTC. Translation: CASSEAQNYGYTF.

The chain is built from TRBV15 and TRBJ2-2; tentative D call: TRBD2 (6 bases). The germline V gene encodes CDR1 LNHNV and CDR2 YYDKDF (reference sequence). The V end lost 3 bases, the J end lost 0 bases, and 14 bases lay between the germline ends. The CDR3 runs 17 residues. The CDR3: CATSSGLTGANTGELFF. The CDR3, as DNA: TGTGCCACCAGCAGTGGATTGACGGGGGCGAACACCGGGGAGCTGTTTTTT.

The chain uses TRBV9 and TRBJ1-1, with D unclear. Germline V gene lookup returns CDR1 SGDLS and CDR2 YYNGEE. This CDR3 has 13 residues. Trimming stripped 1 base from V and 4 bases from J, with 8 bases between. CDR3 protein: CASSVSGFTEAFF. CDR3 bases: TGTGCCAGCAGCGTAAGCGGGTTCACTGAAGCTTTCTTT. The whole variable domain, filled in from reference TRBV9 and TRBJ1-1, reads DSGVTQTPKHLITATGQRVTLRCSPRSGDLSVYWYQQSLDQGLQFLIQYYNGEERAKGNILERFSAQQFPDLHSELNLSSLELGDSALYFCASSVSGFTEAFFGQGTRLTVV.

This chain joins TRBV5-6 and TRBJ1-5, with D unclear. Germline V gene sequence: CDR1 SGHDT, CDR2 YYEEEE. CDR3 length: 13 amino acids. V lost 3 bases and J lost 3, with 7 bases in between. For the CDR3, the DNA is TGTGCCAGCAGCTGGGCAGCCAATCAGCCCCAGCATTTT. Translation: CASSWAANQPQHF.

This chain joins TRBV27 and TRBJ2-7, with D unclear. The V gene's germline CDR1 is MNHEY and CDR2 SMNVEV (reference sequence). This CDR3 spans 12 amino acids. With 0 bases removed from V and 7 bases from J, the gap between germline ends came to 7 bases. This CDR3 reads CASSLSGREQYF. The CDR3, as DNA: TGTGCCAGCAGTTTATCGGGCCGGGAGCAGTACTTC.

The genes are TRBV7-8 and TRBJ1-5; D remains unclear. The germline V gene has CDR1 SGHVS and CDR2 FQNEAQ. The CDR3 totals 13 residues. Trimming took off 2 bases at V and 9 bases at J, with 11 bases between the two ends. CDR3 nucleotide sequence: TGTGCCAGCAGCTTACAGGAGGTTAGGCCCCAGCATTTT. Translation: CASSLQEVRPQHF.

This clone was found once. V and J are TRBV2 and TRBJ2-3; 7 nucleotides line up with TRBD2. With 10 bases clipped from V and 4 bases from J, the junction kept 17 bases outside the gene matches. In germline, CDR1 is SNHLY, CDR2 FYNNEI. The CDR3 is 16 amino acids. CDR3 region: CATTGLGGRIADTQYF. As DNA, the CDR3 is TGTGCCACCACCGGCCTCGGCGGGAGAATAGCAGATACGCAGTATTTT. Looking up the rest from reference TRBV2 and TRBJ2-3 gives the full variable domain: EPEVTQTPSHQVTQMGQEVILRCVPISNHLYFYWYRQILGQKVEFLVSFYNNEISEKSEIFDDQFSVERPDGSNFTLKIRSTKLEDSAMYFCATTGLGGRIADTQYFGPGTRLTVL.